The rows below give T cell receptor beta chains drawn from one sample of a study of blood T cell repertoires in COVID-19. Clones were sequenced by immunoSEQ multiplex PCR, and TCRdb holds only the in-frame ones, with some missing. The repertoire includes 40,000 or so clones, 80% to 90% of them detected once, and about 4.8% sits in the top ten. Sequenced material: peripheral blood. The receptors derive from a middle-aged man with active COVID-19. Both conserved end residues are part of each CDR3. A D gene is named only where the DNA matches it firmly. Only some rows state a clone size, as once, few, many or a class for expanded clones.

v_call	d_call	j_call	clone_size	cdr3_aa	cdr3_nt
TRBV3-1/TRBV3-2	TRBD1	TRBJ1-6	.	CASSQGQNNSPLHF	TGTGCCAGCAGCCAGGGACAGAATAATTCACCCCTCCACTTT
TRBV19	TRBD1	TRBJ2-2	.	CASIRTGLFTGELFF	TGTGCCAGTATACGGACAGGGCTTTTCACCGGGGAGCTGTTTTTT
TRBV5-6	.	TRBJ2-3	.	CASSAQSGSSTDTQYF	TGTGCCAGCAGCGCTCAAAGCGGGTCTAGCACAGATACGCAGTATTTT
TRBV5-4	TRBD2	TRBJ2-7	.	CASSTGTSGEDLYEQYF	TGTGCCAGCAGCACCGGGACTAGCGGGGAGGATCTCTACGAGCAGTACTTC
TRBV3-1/TRBV3-2	TRBD2	TRBJ2-7	.	CASSRRTSSYEQYF	TGTGCCAGCAGCCGCAGGACTAGCAGCTACGAGCAGTACTTC
TRBV14	TRBD2	TRBJ2-1	.	CASSQGSLAGYNEQFF	TGTGCCAGCAGCCAGGGCTCGCTAGCGGGGTACAATGAGCAGTTCTTC
TRBV3-1/TRBV3-2	.	TRBJ1-4	.	CASSQDGGNEKLFF	TGTGCCAGCAGCCAGGATGGGGGGAATGAAAAACTGTTTTTT
TRBV5-1	.	TRBJ2-6	.	CASSLGRDSGANVLTF	TGCGCCAGCAGCCTAGGACGGGACTCTGGGGCCAACGTCCTGACTTTC
TRBV27	TRBD2	TRBJ2-2	.	CASSPRGGNTGELFF	TGTGCCAGCAGCCCCCGGGGGGGGAACACCGGGGAGCTGTTTTTT
TRBV4-2	TRBD1	TRBJ2-7	once	CASSQDAPDRTPYEQYF	TGTGCCAGCAGCCAAGATGCCCCGGACAGGACCCCCTACGAGCAGTACTTC
TRBV27	.	TRBJ2-7	.	CASSPRAGYEQYF	TGTGCCAGCAGTCCGCGGGCTGGCTACGAGCAGTACTTC
TRBV28	.	TRBJ1-5	few	CASSLQGGVQPQHF	TGTGCCAGCAGTCTGCAAGGGGGGGTTCAGCCCCAGCATTTT
TRBV5-1	.	TRBJ2-7	.	CASSPVPGEQYF	TGCGCCAGCAGCCCGGTCCCAGGGGAGCAGTACTTC
TRBV10-1	.	TRBJ2-5	.	CASSDSLAETQYF	TGCGCCAGCAGTGACTCGCTAGCGGAGACCCAGTACTTC
TRBV7-2	TRBD2	TRBJ2-1	.	CASSLELAGGLKFF	TGTGCCAGCAGCTTAGAGTTAGCGGGAGGGCTTAAGTTCTTC
TRBV24-1	.	TRBJ1-6	.	CATSDWTAGSYNSPLHF	TGTGCCACCAGTGATTGGACAGCAGGGTCCTATAATTCACCCCTCCACTTT
TRBV10-2	.	TRBJ2-7	.	CASSGAAYEQYF	TGCGCCAGCAGTGGGGCCGCCTACGAGCAGTACTTC
TRBV28	TRBD2	TRBJ2-7	.	CASRDTSGKSPYEQYF	TGTGCCAGCAGGGACACTAGCGGGAAGTCCCCCTACGAGCAGTACTTC
TRBV28	.	TRBJ1-2	.	CASSLDGGGFKAYGYTF	TGTGCCAGCAGTCTAGACGGGGGAGGGTTTAAGGCCTATGGCTACACCTTC
TRBV6-6	.	TRBJ1-6	.	CASSNPISSYNSPLHF	TGTGCCAGCAGTAACCCCATTAGCTCCTATAATTCACCCCTCCACTTT
TRBV28	TRBD2	TRBJ2-1	.	CASSLSGGGPDNEQFF	TGTGCCAGCAGTTTGTCGGGAGGAGGTCCTGACAATGAGCAGTTCTTC
TRBV11-2	.	TRBJ2-7	.	CASSLTGSSYEQYF	TGTGCCAGCAGCTTAACAGGGAGCTCCTACGAGCAGTACTTC
TRBV18	TRBD1	TRBJ1-5	.	CASSPPGTGNQPQHF	TGTGCCAGCTCACCACCTGGGACAGGCAATCAGCCCCAGCATTTT
TRBV25-1	.	TRBJ1-6	.	CASSEYGGRGSPLHF	TGTGCCAGCAGTGAATACGGGGGGCGAGGGTCACCCCTCCACTTT
TRBV7-2	.	TRBJ2-7	.	CASSFRSREQYF	TGTGCCAGCAGCTTCCGGAGCCGGGAGCAGTACTTC
TRBV11-2	TRBD1	TRBJ1-1	.	CASSPGTVLTEAFF	TGTGCCAGCAGCCCGGGGACAGTCCTCACTGAAGCTTTCTTT
TRBV29-1	.	TRBJ2-5	.	CSAHEQETQYF	TGCAGCGCCCACGAGCAAGAGACCCAGTACTTC
TRBV29-1	.	TRBJ2-2	.	CSVSAGPRGELFF	TGCAGCGTTTCAGCGGGCCCTCGGGGGGAGCTGTTTTTT
TRBV7-3	.	TRBJ2-1	.	CASSFGPQDEQFF	TGTGCCAGCAGCTTCGGGCCACAGGATGAGCAGTTCTTC
TRBV30	TRBD2	TRBJ2-1	few	CAWSGAGGGYNEQFF	TGTGCCTGGAGTGGGGCGGGAGGTGGTTACAATGAGCAGTTCTTC
TRBV19	TRBD1	TRBJ1-1	.	CATLSTGDTEAFF	TGTGCCACCCTTTCGACAGGGGACACTGAAGCTTTCTTT
TRBV27	TRBD1	TRBJ2-1	.	CASSLPGTGTGNEQFF	TGTGCCAGCAGTTTGCCTGGGACAGGTACTGGGAATGAGCAGTTCTTC
TRBV5-6	TRBD1	TRBJ1-2	.	CASSLTGTGYGYTF	TGTGCCAGCAGCTTGACCGGGACAGGGTATGGCTACACCTTC
TRBV30	TRBD1	TRBJ2-5	.	CAWSNPLTGGYETQYF	TGTGCCTGGAGTAACCCCCTAACAGGGGGCTATGAGACCCAGTACTTC
TRBV19	TRBD1	TRBJ2-7	.	CASSIRTGQGSEYF	TGTGCCAGTAGTATAAGGACCGGACAGGGGTCGGAGTACTTC
TRBV13	.	TRBJ1-2	.	CASSLGRDLGYGYTF	TGTGCCAGCAGCTTAGGCCGGGACTTAGGCTATGGCTACACCTTC
TRBV28	TRBD1	TRBJ1-2	.	CASSDSGTGGEETGYTF	TGTGCCAGCAGTGATAGTGGGACAGGGGGCGAAGAGACTGGCTACACCTTC
TRBV6-6	TRBD2	TRBJ2-1	.	CASRNSGTYNEQFF	TGTGCCAGCAGAAACAGCGGGACCTACAATGAGCAGTTCTTC
TRBV19	.	TRBJ2-2	.	CASSSRQVPNTGELFF	TGTGCCAGTAGTTCACGACAGGTTCCGAACACCGGGGAGCTGTTTTTT
TRBV28	.	TRBJ2-1	.	CASSSLAFRTNEQFF	TGTGCCAGCAGTTCGCTAGCTTTCCGCACCAATGAGCAGTTCTTC
TRBV29-1	.	TRBJ1-3	.	CSVRTGNSGNTIYF	TGCAGCGTGAGAACAGGGAACTCTGGAAACACCATATATTTT
TRBV19	TRBD2	TRBJ2-1	.	CASTYLAGGTYNEQFF	TGTGCCAGTACCTACCTAGCGGGAGGGACATACAATGAGCAGTTCTTC
TRBV9	.	TRBJ1-6	few	CASSVEGRNSNSPLHF	TGTGCCAGCAGCGTAGAGGGGCGAAACTCGAATTCACCCCTCCACTTT
TRBV5-1	TRBD2	TRBJ2-3	.	CASSLIGGSADTQYF	TGCGCCAGCAGCTTAATTGGCGGGAGCGCAGATACGCAGTATTTT
TRBV27	TRBD1	TRBJ2-1	.	CASSLRRGQGVVSRAEQFF	TGTGCCAGCAGTTTACGCAGAGGACAGGGGGTGGTATCTCGGGCCGAGCAGTTCTTC
TRBV3-1/TRBV3-2	TRBD2	TRBJ2-3	once	CASSSGTSGRRDTQYF	TGTGCCAGCAGCTCCGGGACTAGCGGGAGGAGAGATACGCAGTATTTT
TRBV29-1	.	TRBJ2-7	.	CSVEGVGSSYEQYF	TGCAGCGTTGAGGGCGTCGGGAGCTCCTACGAGCAGTACTTC
TRBV5-1	.	TRBJ2-2	.	CASSLGSGPTGELFF	TGCGCCAGCAGCTTGGGGTCAGGTCCCACCGGGGAGCTGTTTTTT
TRBV7-9	.	TRBJ2-5	few	CASSLEGGSSGTQYF	TGTGCCAGCAGCTTAGAAGGAGGATCCTCGGGGACCCAGTACTTC
TRBV18	TRBD1	TRBJ1-2	.	CASSPPPRDRGWGYTF	TGTGCCAGCTCACCACCCCCGCGGGACAGGGGATGGGGCTACACCTTC
TRBV19	TRBD1	TRBJ1-1	once	CASSSGQVGTEAFF	TGTGCCAGTAGTTCCGGACAGGTCGGGACTGAAGCTTTCTTT